The text below deals with one T cell receptor beta chain. Its antigen remains unidentified. The data were taken from a study of graft-versus-host responses after intestinal transplantation. On the study more broadly: Recipients were given multivisceral, liver-intestinal, or isolated intestinal transplants. Every recipient had anti-thymocyte globulin induction and 3 to 4 years of tacrolimus plus steroids. Findings and caveats of the study: The study found high graft-versus-host to host-versus-graft clonal ratios in allografts of patients with graft-donor T cell macrochimerism. Recipient marrow contained GvH clones, some of which appeared first in ileum or blood.

CDR1 and CDR2 (germline): MNHEY, SMNVEV (reference sequence). The CDR3 consists of 20 residues. The V gene end was trimmed by 5 bases and the J gene end by 4 bases; junction bases not matched to a gene: 21. Method: immunoSEQ multiplex PCR; TCRdb's copy keeps in-frame clones and lacks some. The profile shows roughly 92,000 clones, 88% of them singletons. This chain uses TRBV27 with TRBJ2-5; 11 positions agree with TRBD2. The sample was unstimulated CD4+ T cells sorted from spleen or lymph node cells, taken before transplant. The TCR comes from a human donor who was the organ donor for an intestinal transplant. In DNA, the CDR3 is TGTGCCAGCAGTCCATTCCCGACAGGGACTAGCGGAGGCGTAGGAGAGACCCAGTACTTC. Amino acids: CASSPFPTGTSGGVGETQYF.